The T cell receptor beta chain described here comes from a study of blood T cell repertoires in COVID-19. Whole-study context: There were acute and convalescent COVID-19 samples, and they came from the United States, Italy and Spain.

Germline values: CDR1 SGHRS, CDR2 YFSETQ. The CDR3 extends over 15 amino acids. V shed 4 bases and J 8 bases; nucleotides not matched to a gene: 8. As originally analysed: Scientists estimated how many nucleated cells there were by amplifying reference gene primers. Profiled with immunoSEQ multiplex PCR; TCRdb holds only in-frame clones, not every one. That table supplies the V and J calls and clone size; D and trimming were determined from the DNA. The sample lists 170,000 or so clones, 60% to 80% occurring once. The sequenced material came from peripheral blood. The V and J genes are TRBV5-1 and TRBJ2-7, with 14 bases identical to TRBD2. The sequence derives from a woman between 70 and 85 years old with acute or convalescent COVID-19. In DNA, the CDR3 is TGCGCCAGCAGCGGAACGGGACTAGCGGGAGATAAGCAGTACTTC. Amino acids: CASSGTGLAGDKQYF. The complete variable domain, with remaining parts taken from reference TRBV5-1 and TRBJ2-7, reads KAGVTQTPRYLIKTRGQQVTLSCSPISGHRSVSWYQQTPGQGLQFLFEYFSETQRNKGNFPGRFSGRQFSNSRSEMNVSTLELGDSALYLCASSGTGLAGDKQYFGPGTRLTVT.